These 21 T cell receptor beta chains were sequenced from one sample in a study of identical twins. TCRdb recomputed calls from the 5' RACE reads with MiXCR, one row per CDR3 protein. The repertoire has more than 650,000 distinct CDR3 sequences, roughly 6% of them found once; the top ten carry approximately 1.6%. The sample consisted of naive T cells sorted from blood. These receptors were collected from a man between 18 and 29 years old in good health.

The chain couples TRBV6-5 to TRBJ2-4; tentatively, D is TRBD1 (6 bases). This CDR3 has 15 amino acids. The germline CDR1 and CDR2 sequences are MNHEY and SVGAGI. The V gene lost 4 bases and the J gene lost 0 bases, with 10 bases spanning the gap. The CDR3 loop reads CASSLEQGAKNIQYF. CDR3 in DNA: TGTGCCAGCAGTTTAGAACAGGGAGCCAAAAACATTCAGTACTTC.

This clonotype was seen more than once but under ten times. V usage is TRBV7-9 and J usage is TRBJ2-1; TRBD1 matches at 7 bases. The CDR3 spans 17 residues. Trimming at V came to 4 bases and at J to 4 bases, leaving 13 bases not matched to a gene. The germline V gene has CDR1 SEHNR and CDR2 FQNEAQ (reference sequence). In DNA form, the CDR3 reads TGTGCCAGCAGCTCGAAGCAAGACAGGGCCCGATACAATGAGCAGTTCTTC. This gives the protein CASSSKQDRARYNEQFF. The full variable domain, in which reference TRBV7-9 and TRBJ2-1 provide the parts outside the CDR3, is DTGVSQNPRHKITKRGQNVTFRCDPISEHNRLYWYRQTLGQGPEFLTYFQNEAQLEKSRLLSDRFSAERPKGSFSTLEIQRTEQGDSAMYLCASSSKQDRARYNEQFFGPGTRLTVL.

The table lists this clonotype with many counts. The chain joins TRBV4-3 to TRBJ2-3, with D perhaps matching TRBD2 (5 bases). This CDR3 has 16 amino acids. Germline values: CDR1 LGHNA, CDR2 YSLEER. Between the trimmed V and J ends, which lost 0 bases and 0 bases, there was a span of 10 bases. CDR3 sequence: CASSQDLPGSTDTQYF. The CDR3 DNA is TGCGCCAGCAGCCAAGATCTCCCGGGAAGCACAGATACGCAGTATTTT.

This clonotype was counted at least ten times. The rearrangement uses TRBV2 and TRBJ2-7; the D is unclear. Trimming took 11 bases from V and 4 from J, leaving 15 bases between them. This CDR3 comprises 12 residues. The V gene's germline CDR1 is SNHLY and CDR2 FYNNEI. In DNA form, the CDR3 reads TGTGCCGGCCCTGTGGACGATTACGAGCAGTACTTC. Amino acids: CAGPVDDYEQYF.

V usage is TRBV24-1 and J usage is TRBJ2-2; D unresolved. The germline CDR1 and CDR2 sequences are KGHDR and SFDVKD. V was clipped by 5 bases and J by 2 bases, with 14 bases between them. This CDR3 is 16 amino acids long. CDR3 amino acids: CATSGLGTQNTGELFF. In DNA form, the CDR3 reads TGTGCCACCAGTGGTCTCGGAACGCAAAACACCGGGGAGCTGTTTTTT.

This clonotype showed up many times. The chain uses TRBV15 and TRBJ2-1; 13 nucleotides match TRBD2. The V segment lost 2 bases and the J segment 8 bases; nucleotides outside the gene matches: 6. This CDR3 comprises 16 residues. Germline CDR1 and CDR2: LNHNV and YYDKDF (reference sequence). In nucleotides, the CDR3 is TGTGCCACCAGCAGACCCGGGACTAGCGGGATCTATGAGCAGTTCTTC. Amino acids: CATSRPGTSGIYEQFF.

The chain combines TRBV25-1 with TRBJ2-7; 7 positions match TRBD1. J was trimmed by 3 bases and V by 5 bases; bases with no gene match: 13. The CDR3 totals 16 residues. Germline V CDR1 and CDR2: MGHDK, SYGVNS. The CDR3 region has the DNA TGTGCCAGCAGTCCCCCTACGACAGGGAGAGACTACGAGCAGTACTTC. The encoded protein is CASSPPTTGRDYEQYF.

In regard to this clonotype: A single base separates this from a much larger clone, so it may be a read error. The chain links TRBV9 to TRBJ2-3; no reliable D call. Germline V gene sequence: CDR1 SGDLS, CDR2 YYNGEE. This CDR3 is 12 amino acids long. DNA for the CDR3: TGTGCCAGCAGCGGAACAAGCGTCACGCGGTATTTT. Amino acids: CASSGTSVTRYF.

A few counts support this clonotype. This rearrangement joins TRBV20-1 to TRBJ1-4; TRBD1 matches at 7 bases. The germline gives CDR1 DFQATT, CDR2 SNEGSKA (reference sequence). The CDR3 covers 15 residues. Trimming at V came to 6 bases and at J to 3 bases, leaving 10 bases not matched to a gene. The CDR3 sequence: CSAHLGTASNEKLFF. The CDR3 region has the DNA TGCAGTGCGCACCTCGGGACAGCTTCTAATGAAAAACTGTTTTTT.

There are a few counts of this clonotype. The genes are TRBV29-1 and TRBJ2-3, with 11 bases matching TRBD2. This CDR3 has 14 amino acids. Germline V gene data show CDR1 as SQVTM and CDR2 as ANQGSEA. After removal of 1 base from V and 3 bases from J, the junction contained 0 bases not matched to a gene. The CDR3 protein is CSVEGTSGTDTQYF. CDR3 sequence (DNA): TGCAGCGTTGAAGGGACTAGCGGGACAGATACGCAGTATTTT.

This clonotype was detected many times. As DNA, the CDR3 is TGTGCCACCAGCAGTGGAGCGGGAGGGCCCGTAGATACGCAGTATTTT. It is translated as CATSSGAGGPVDTQYF. The chain combines TRBV15 with TRBJ2-3; 10 bases agree with TRBD2. V was clipped by 3 bases and J by 5 bases; unmatched bases: 8. Germline values: CDR1 LNHNV, CDR2 YYDKDF (reference sequence). This CDR3 has 16 residues. Full variable domain (outside the CDR3, taken from reference TRBV15 and TRBJ2-3): DAMVIQNPRYQVTQFGKPVTLSCSQTLNHNVMYWYQQKSSQAPKLLFHYYDKDFNNEADTPDNFQSRRPNTSFCFLDIRSPGLGDTAMYLCATSSGAGGPVDTQYFGPGTRLTVL.

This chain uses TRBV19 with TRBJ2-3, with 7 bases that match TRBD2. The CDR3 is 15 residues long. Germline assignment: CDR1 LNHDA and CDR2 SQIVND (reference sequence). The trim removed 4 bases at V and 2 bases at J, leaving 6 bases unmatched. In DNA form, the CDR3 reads TGTGCCAGTAGTAATTGGGCGGGAGACACAGATACGCAGTATTTT. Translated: CASSNWAGDTDTQYF.

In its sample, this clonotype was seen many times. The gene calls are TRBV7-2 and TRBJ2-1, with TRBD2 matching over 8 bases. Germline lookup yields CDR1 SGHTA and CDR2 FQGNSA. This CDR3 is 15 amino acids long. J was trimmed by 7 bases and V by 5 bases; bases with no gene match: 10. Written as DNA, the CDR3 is TGTGCCAGCAGCCAGGGGACTAGTGTGAGGAATGAGCAGTTCTTC. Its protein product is CASSQGTSVRNEQFF.

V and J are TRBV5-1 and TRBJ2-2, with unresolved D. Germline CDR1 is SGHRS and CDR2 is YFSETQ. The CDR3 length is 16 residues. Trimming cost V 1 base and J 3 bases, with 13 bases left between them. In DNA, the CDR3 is TGCGCCAGCAGCTTGTTTCAGACACTTGACACCGGGGAGCTGTTTTTT. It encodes CASSLFQTLDTGELFF.

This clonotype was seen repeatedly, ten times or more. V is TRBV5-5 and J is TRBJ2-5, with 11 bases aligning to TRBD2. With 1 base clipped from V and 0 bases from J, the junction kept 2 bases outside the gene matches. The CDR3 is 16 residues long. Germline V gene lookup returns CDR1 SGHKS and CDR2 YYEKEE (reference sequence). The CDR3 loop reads CASSLTSGSYQETQYF. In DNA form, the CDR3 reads TGTGCCAGCAGCTTGACTAGCGGGAGCTACCAAGAGACCCAGTACTTC.

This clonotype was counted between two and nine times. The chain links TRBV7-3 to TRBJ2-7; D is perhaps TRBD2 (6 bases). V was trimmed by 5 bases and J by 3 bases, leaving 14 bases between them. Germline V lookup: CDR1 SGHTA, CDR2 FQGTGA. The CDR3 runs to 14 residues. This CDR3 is CASSPVEGSYEQYF. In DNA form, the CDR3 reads TGTGCCAGCAGCCCCGTGGAGGGTAGCTACGAGCAGTACTTC.

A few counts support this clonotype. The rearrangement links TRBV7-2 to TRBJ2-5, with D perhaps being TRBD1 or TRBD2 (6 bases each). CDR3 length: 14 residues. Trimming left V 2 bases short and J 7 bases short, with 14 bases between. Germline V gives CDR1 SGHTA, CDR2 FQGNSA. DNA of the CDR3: TGTGCCAGCAGCTTATCTGCAGGGGAGGTGACCCAGTACTTC. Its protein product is CASSLSAGEVTQYF.

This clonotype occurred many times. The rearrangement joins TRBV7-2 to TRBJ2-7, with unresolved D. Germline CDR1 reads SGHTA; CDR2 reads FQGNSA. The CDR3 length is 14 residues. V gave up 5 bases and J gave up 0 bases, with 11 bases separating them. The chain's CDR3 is CASSQPVSSYEQYF. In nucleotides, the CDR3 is TGTGCCAGCAGCCAGCCCGTGAGCTCCTACGAGCAGTACTTC.

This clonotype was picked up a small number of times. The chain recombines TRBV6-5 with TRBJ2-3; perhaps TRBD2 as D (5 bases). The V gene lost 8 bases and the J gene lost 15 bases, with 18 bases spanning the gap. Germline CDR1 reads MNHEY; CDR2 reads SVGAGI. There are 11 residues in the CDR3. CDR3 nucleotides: TGTGCCAGCTCTGGAGGCGGGCGCGTTTATTTT. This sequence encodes CASSGGGRVYF.

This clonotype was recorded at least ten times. As DNA, the CDR3 is TGTGCCAGCAGTCCCGGACCGGACACGCGCAATGAGCAGTTCTTC. This translates into CASSPGPDTRNEQFF. The chain combines TRBV12-3 or TRBV12-4 with TRBJ2-1; the D gene is possibly TRBD1 (5 bases). The CDR3 has 15 amino acids. Trimming took off 5 bases at V and 6 bases at J, with 17 bases between the two ends.

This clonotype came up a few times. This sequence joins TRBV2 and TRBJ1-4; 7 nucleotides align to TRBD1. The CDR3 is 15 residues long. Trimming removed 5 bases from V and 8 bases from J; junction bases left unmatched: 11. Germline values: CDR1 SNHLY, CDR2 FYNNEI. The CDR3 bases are TGTGCCAGCAGTAGAACAGGGGTCGGAGGGGAAAAACTGTTTTTT. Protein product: CASSRTGVGGEKLFF.